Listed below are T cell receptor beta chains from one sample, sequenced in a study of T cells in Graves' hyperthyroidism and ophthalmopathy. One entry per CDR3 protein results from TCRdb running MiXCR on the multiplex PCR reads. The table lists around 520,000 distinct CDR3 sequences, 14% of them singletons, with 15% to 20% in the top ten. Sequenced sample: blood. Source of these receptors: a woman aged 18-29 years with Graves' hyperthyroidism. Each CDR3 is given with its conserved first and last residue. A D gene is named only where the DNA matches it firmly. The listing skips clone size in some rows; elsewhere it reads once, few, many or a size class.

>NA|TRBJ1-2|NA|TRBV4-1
TGCGCCAGCAGCCAAGTTTTCGGTAGCTACACCTTC
CASSQVFGSYTF
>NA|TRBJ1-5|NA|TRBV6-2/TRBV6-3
TGTGCCAGCACCCCCGTTAGGGTTGGTGGGAATCAGCCCCAGCATTTT
CASTPVRVGGNQPQHF
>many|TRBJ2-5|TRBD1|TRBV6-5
TGTGCCAGCAGTTACGGGGACAGGGACCAAGAGACCCAGTACTTC
CASSYGDRDQETQYF
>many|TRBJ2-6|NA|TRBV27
TGTGCCAGCAGTTCCACAGCTGGGGCCAACGTCCTGACTTTC
CASSSTAGANVLTF
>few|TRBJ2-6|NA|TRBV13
TGTGCCAGCAGCTTAAAGGGACACTCCGGATCATCTGGGGCCAACGTCCTGACTTTC
CASSLKGHSGSSGANVLTF
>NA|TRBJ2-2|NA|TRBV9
TGTGCCAGCAGCTCTACCCAATCCCAGTACACCGGGGAGCTGTTTTTT
CASSSTQSQYTGELFF
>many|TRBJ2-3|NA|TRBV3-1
TGTGCCAGCAGCCAAAACGGCCCAGATACGCAGTATTTT
CASSQNGPDTQYF
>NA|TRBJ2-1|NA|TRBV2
TGTGCCAGCAGTTACAGAACTCCTGGACGAGGTCGGGAGCAGTTCTTC
CASSYRTPGRGREQFF
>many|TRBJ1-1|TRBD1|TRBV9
TGTGCCAGCAGCACAGGACAGGGTTACACTGAAGCTTTCTTT
CASSTGQGYTEAFF
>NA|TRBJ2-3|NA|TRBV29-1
TGCAGCGTTGACATGGTCCTTACCGATACGCAGTATTTT
CSVDMVLTDTQYF